Below are 23 T cell receptor beta chains sequenced from a single sample in a study of cytomegalovirus exposure and HLA in healthy donors. Both 60 Vbeta primers and 13 Jbeta primers went into the PCR. Measured with immunoSEQ multiplex PCR; TCRdb has only the in-frame clones, and not every one. The sample lists 90,000 to 120,000 clones, around 10% seen once, with over 4.5% in the top ten. Source material: PBMCs. Receptors were obtained from a man in his forties or fifties in good health and CMV-seropositive.

The chain recombines TRBV7-9 with TRBJ2-5; D uncertain. V shed 1 base and J shed 4 bases, with 10 bases lying between them. The CDR3 runs to 14 residues. Germline V gene data show CDR1 as SEHNR and CDR2 as FQNEAQ (reference sequence). DNA for the CDR3: TGTGCCAGCAGCTTAGGTGGAACGGGAGAGACCCAGTACTTC. Protein product: CASSLGGTGETQYF.

This clone was observed a handful of times. The chain links TRBV5-4 to TRBJ2-3, with 9 bases fitting TRBD1. Per the germline V gene, CDR1 is SGHNT and CDR2 is YYREEE (reference sequence). V trimming: 5 bases; J trimming: 3 bases; junction bases outside the gene matches: 10. The CDR3 has 16 amino acids. In nucleotides, the CDR3 is TGTGCCAGCAGTCGTTGGTGGGGACAGGGAACAGATACGCAGTATTTT. Translating it yields CASSRWWGQGTDTQYF.

This clone was seen a few times. The J gene is TRBJ1-2, the V gene TRBV5-6, with 10 bases identical to TRBD1. Germline V lookup: CDR1 SGHDT, CDR2 YYEEEE. The CDR3 spans 18 residues. V dropped 0 bases and J dropped 7; count of bases not matched to a gene: 15. CDR3: CASSLVAGTGAAFSGYTF. In nucleotides, the CDR3 is TGTGCCAGCAGCTTGGTGGCCGGGACAGGGGCAGCATTTTCTGGCTACACCTTC.

The rearrangement links TRBV7-9 to TRBJ2-7; maybe TRBD1 (7 bases). V gave up 6 bases and J gave up 3 bases, with 9 bases separating them. The CDR3 length is 12 residues. Germline assignment: CDR1 SEHNR and CDR2 FQNEAQ (reference sequence). As DNA, the CDR3 is TGTGCCAGCAGGCGGGACAGCTACGAGCAGTACTTC. This translates into CASRRDSYEQYF. Full variable domain (remainder filled in from reference TRBV7-9 and TRBJ2-7): DTGVSQNPRHKITKRGQNVTFRCDPISEHNRLYWYRQTLGQGPEFLTYFQNEAQLEKSRLLSDRFSAERPKGSFSTLEIQRTEQGDSAMYLCASRRDSYEQYFGPGTRLTVT.

This clone turned up a few times. This chain joins TRBV29-1 and TRBJ1-1; D is unclear. The CDR3 length is 12 residues. With 4 bases removed from V and 11 bases from J, the gap between germline ends came to 17 bases. CDR1 is SQVTM and CDR2 is ANQGSEA in the germline V gene. Here the CDR3 reads CSVGNRLGRAFF. The CDR3 DNA follows: TGCAGCGTTGGGAATAGACTAGGACGGGCTTTCTTT.

This clone was observed a few times. The rearrangement uses TRBV20-1 and TRBJ2-7; D ambiguous. V lost 5 bases to trimming and J lost 7 bases, with 12 bases between them. CDR1 is DFQATT, CDR2 SNEGSKA, per germline (reference sequence). The CDR3 runs 11 residues. The CDR3 protein is CSADFLREQYF. DNA for the CDR3: TGCAGTGCTGATTTCCTCAGGGAGCAGTACTTC.

The chain carries TRBV4-1 and TRBJ2-7; 9 bases align to TRBD1. With V trimmed by 0 bases and J by 5 bases, 5 bases remained unmatched. Germline lookup yields CDR1 MGHRA and CDR2 YSYEKL. The CDR3 consists of 15 residues. CDR3 in DNA: TGCGCCAGCAGCCAAGAAGGGACAGGGTACAACGAGCAGTACTTC. This gives the protein CASSQEGTGYNEQYF.

This clone was counted only a few times. The chain uses TRBV11-3 and TRBJ2-7, with TRBD2 matching over 7 bases. CDR1 is SGHNT and CDR2 is YENEEA in the germline V gene. The CDR3 is 14 amino acids. V shed 5 bases, J shed 3 bases, and the junction held 7 bases outside the gene matches. CDR3 sequence (DNA): TGTGCCAGCAGCCCCGGGGGGAGTATCTACGAGCAGTACTTC. Translation gives CASSPGGSIYEQYF. The whole variable domain, filled in from reference TRBV11-3 and TRBJ2-7, reads EAGVVQSPRYKIIEKKQPVAFWCNPISGHNTLYWYLQNLGQGPELLIRYENEEAVDDSQLPKDRFSAERLKGVDSTLKIQPAELGDSAVYLCASSPGGSIYEQYFGPGTRLTVT.

This clone showed up just a few times. The V and J genes are TRBV20-1 and TRBJ1-2; TRBD1 aligns across 8 bases. The length of the CDR3 is 11 residues. Per the germline V gene, CDR1 is DFQATT and CDR2 is SNEGSKA (reference sequence). This CDR3 reads CSPQGAEGYTF. DNA of the CDR3: TGCAGCCCGCAGGGGGCGGAGGGCTACACCTTC.

J is TRBJ1-1 and V is TRBV19, with a tentative D call TRBD1 (5 bases). Germline values: CDR1 LNHDA, CDR2 SQIVND (reference sequence). V lost 2 bases to trimming and J lost 6 bases, with 7 bases between them. The CDR3 contains 12 residues. CDR3 amino acids: CASSIRGPEAFF. The CDR3 region has the DNA TGTGCCAGTAGTATAAGGGGTCCTGAAGCTTTCTTT.

This clone was counted between two and nine times. This rearrangement joins TRBV18 to TRBJ2-3; TRBD1 matches at 7 bases. Germline CDR1 is KGHSH and CDR2 is LQKENI. The CDR3 is 16 residues long. The V gene end was trimmed by 6 bases and the J gene end by 1 base; junction bases not matched to a gene: 10. In DNA form, the CDR3 reads TGTGCCAGCTCCGCTCGACAGGGCGGAGGCACAGATACGCAGTATTTT. This codes for CASSARQGGGTDTQYF.

This clone was counted between two and nine times. The J gene is TRBJ1-2, the V gene TRBV28; D perhaps matches TRBD1 (6 bases). V lost 7 bases to trimming and J lost 8 bases, with 20 bases between them. This CDR3 is built from 14 residues. Germline assignment: CDR1 MDHEN and CDR2 SYDVKM. CDR3 amino acids: CASNIGGAPSGYTF. DNA of the CDR3: TGTGCCAGCAATATTGGGGGGGCACCGTCCGGCTACACCTTC.

This clone occurred a few times. The rearrangement links TRBV28 to TRBJ2-7, with D maybe TRBD1 (5 bases). Trimming took off 6 bases at V and 3 bases at J, with 15 bases between the two ends. Germline CDR1 is MDHEN and CDR2 is SYDVKM. The CDR3 has 14 residues. The CDR3 nucleotides read TGTGCCAGCAGGGCTCCAGGGCGCGGCTACGAGCAGTACTTC. Protein sequence: CASRAPGRGYEQYF.

This clone was counted a few times. The chain joins TRBV5-1 to TRBJ2-3; 13 bases align to TRBD2. J gave up 8 bases and V 4 bases, and 7 bases lay outside the gene matches. The CDR3 covers 15 residues. Per germline, CDR1 SGHRS and CDR2 YFSETQ. CDR3 loop: CASSTGLAGEGTQYF. CDR3 nucleotide sequence: TGCGCCAGCAGCACCGGACTAGCGGGAGAAGGTACGCAGTATTTT.

This clone was detected only a few times. V usage is TRBV4-2 and J usage is TRBJ1-1; TRBD1 matches at 8 bases. The germline V gene has CDR1 LGHNA and CDR2 YNFKEQ. CDR3 size: 16 residues. With V trimmed by 0 bases and J by 1 base, 4 bases remained unmatched. The CDR3 reads CASSQDPGQGNTEAFF. The DNA of the CDR3 is TGTGCCAGCAGCCAAGATCCTGGACAGGGGAACACTGAAGCTTTCTTT.

This clone turned up a few times. This chain uses TRBV5-6 with TRBJ1-2, with 7 bases that match TRBD1. Unmatched junction bases numbered 9, after V lost 0 bases and J lost 7 bases. The CDR3 loop spans 15 amino acids. Germline lookup yields CDR1 SGHDT and CDR2 YYEEEE. The chain's CDR3 is CASSLVSGGPFGYTF. The CDR3 bases are TGTGCCAGCAGCTTGGTGTCAGGGGGTCCATTTGGCTACACCTTC.

This clone was seen a few times. The V gene is TRBV9, the J gene TRBJ2-3, with 7 bases lining up with TRBD2. Germline values: CDR1 SGDLS, CDR2 YYNGEE. V gave up 4 bases and J gave up 6 bases; unmatched junction bases: 14. The CDR3 contains 16 residues. CDR3 bases: TGTGCCAGCAGCCCCTCTAGGGGCCGGGGGGACGATACGCAGTATTTT. It is translated as CASSPSRGRGDDTQYF.

This clone was seen more than once but under ten times. V is TRBV5-8 and J is TRBJ1-1, with D possibly being TRBD1 (5 bases). Trimming cost V 0 bases and J 10 bases, with 13 bases left between them. Germline-derived CDR1 and CDR2 are SGHTS and YDEGEE. This CDR3 region has 13 residues. CDR3 nucleotides: TGTGCCAGCAGCTTGGGCGGGGGAGGTAGAGCTTTCTTT. Encoded protein: CASSLGGGGRAFF.

The chain has TRBV13 and TRBJ1-6; D might be TRBD1 (5 bases). The CDR3 sequence is 13 residues long. V was trimmed by 4 bases and J by 13 bases, leaving 14 bases between them. From germline, CDR1 is PRHDT and CDR2 FYEKMQ (reference sequence). CDR3 DNA sequence: TGTGCCAGCAGCTCTATTCGGGGGAATCCCCTCCACTTT. It is translated as CASSSIRGNPLHF. Full variable domain (outside the CDR3, taken from reference TRBV13 and TRBJ1-6): AAGVIQSPRHLIKEKRETATLKCYPIPRHDTVYWYQQGPGQDPQFLISFYEKMQSDKGSIPDRFSAQQFSDYHSELNMSSLELGDSALYFCASSSIRGNPLHFGNGTRLTVT.

This clone was counted between two and nine times. The V and J genes are TRBV7-9 and TRBJ2-7; 7 nucleotides line up with TRBD1. V lost 3 bases, J lost 6 bases, and 8 bases stayed unmatched. The CDR3 is 14 amino acids. Per germline, CDR1 SEHNR and CDR2 FQNEAQ (reference sequence). CDR3 bases: TGTGCCAGCAGCTTGGAGACAGGGCGGGTCGAGCAGTACTTC. It specifies CASSLETGRVEQYF.

The chain has TRBV4-1 and TRBJ1-4, with D unresolved. The V end lost 1 base, the J end lost 0 bases, and 6 bases lay between the germline ends. Germline V gives CDR1 MGHRA, CDR2 YSYEKL. This CDR3 has 15 amino acids. The CDR3 protein is CASSQARATNEKLFF. CDR3 coding DNA: TGCGCCAGCAGCCAAGCTCGGGCAACTAATGAAAAACTGTTTTTT.

This chain joins TRBV15 and TRBJ2-7, with 10 bases that match TRBD1. Germline lookup yields CDR1 LNHNV and CDR2 YYDKDF (reference sequence). J gave up 4 bases and V 0 bases, and 0 bases lay outside the gene matches. The CDR3 sequence is 14 residues long. Written as DNA, the CDR3 is TGTGCCACCAGCAGAGAGGGACAGGGGTACGAGCAGTACTTC. This codes for CATSREGQGYEQYF.

This clone was observed a handful of times. The chain carries TRBV5-4 and TRBJ2-2, with unresolved D. Germline values: CDR1 SGHNT, CDR2 YYREEE (reference sequence). V lost 0 bases to trimming and J lost 6 bases, with 12 bases between them. This CDR3 has 15 residues. CDR3 bases: TGTGCCAGCAGCTTGGATCCCGTGAGGTCCGGGGAGCTGTTTTTT. Translated, it gives CASSLDPVRSGELFF.